This T cell receptor (beta chain) was observed in a study of cytomegalovirus exposure and HLA in healthy donors (dated by TCRdb to between 2016 and 2019). A note on the overall study: An earlier analysis of approximately 600 of the donors reported 250 to 300 Gb of sequence data and more than 90 million unique TCR beta sequences from 150 million to 200 million T cells. Donor age, sex, ethnicity and CMV serostatus were compiled alongside the repertoire data. An early release that covered about 600 HLA-typed donors contained around 300 gigabases of sequencing data and 80 million or so unique TCR sequences. Five DR-DQ haplotypes were treated as single units for association and clustering because of strong linkage in the cohort. Of the roughly 420 genotyped donors, 81% were placed in the genetic ancestry cluster associated with self-reported Caucasian donors. In addition to the first cohort of 666 subjects, a separate validation cohort of 130 or so different subjects was used. The study combined high-throughput TCR immunosequencing, statistical association of individual TCRs with disease status, and machine learning to predict cytomegalovirus infection status. To decide whether each TCR beta V gene segment behaved as functional or pseudogenic, an earlier analysis of some 600 of the donors relied on high-throughput TCR beta sequencing. Every repertoire in the discovery cohort had been generated on one and the same sequencing platform. Both class I and class II loci were covered by HLA typing, at four-digit resolution. In the later analysis, no new phenotypic data were used to find candidate immune exposures; instead, reliance was placed on TCR beta sequences and their occurrence across donors. A later analysis re-analyzed previously published TCR beta repertoires from 500 to 700 donors and added high-resolution HLA genotyping to study TCR occurrence patterns. Across some 400 genotyped donors of the cohort, an average of about 240,000 unique TCR beta nucleotide sequences per donor were sequenced, and roughly 20% of those sequences were non-productive. Typing coverage differed by locus: A, B, C, DRB1 and DQB1 were typed in roughly 629-630 donors, DQA1 in around 500, DPA1 in some 600, and DPB1 in roughly 450. The study aimed to test whether signatures of past pathogen exposure could be identified by cataloging public T cell receptors. The study used immunosequencing to profile the T cell repertoires of some 600 subjects and linked those repertoires to cytomegalovirus serostatus. In a later genetic analysis, genome-wide SNP genotypes for about 55% of the roughly 670 donors were used, and that subset was treated as a discovery cohort.

Findings and caveats that apply to the study as a whole: A later analysis found that most CMV-associated TCR beta chains appeared HLA-restricted, with HLA associations seemingly driven largely by CMV exposure. A group of highly shared sequence variants was considered likely to be a technical artifact of the sequencing pipeline. Compared with equally common non-associated chains, HLA-associated TCR beta chains in a later analysis were more clonally expanded and had lower generation probabilities. Most TCR sequences were observed very rarely across donors, whereas some public TCRs were present in many individuals. A further reported finding was that TCR beta sequences accurately predicted the HLA-A and HLA-B alleles for most subjects in the first cohort. In vitro tests confirmed that a few of the cytomegalovirus-associated TCR beta chains recognize cytomegalovirus antigens. Because counts were too low, about 18 rarely observed V segments, including chromosome 9 orphons, were excluded from the earlier analysis of roughly 580 of the donors. According to a later analysis, parvovirus B19, influenza, CMV and Epstein-Barr virus appeared linked to several top co-occurrence clusters. Presence/absence analyses assumed roughly uniform sequencing depth across donors, an assumption that may not hold. HLA typing was unavailable for some donors at each locus, so association tests used only the typed subset. Some IMGT-functional V segments, including TRBV6-2 and TRBV6-3, could not be distinguished by the 87-base-pair reads and were therefore excluded. When HLA alleles, especially DR and DQ, strongly co-occurred, TCR associations were difficult to assign to individual alleles. The only immune exposure information available for the cohort was CMV serostatus. In a later analysis, TCR association rates were found to vary across HLA loci, with the most associated TCRs seen for DRB1 alleles and the fewest for HLA-C alleles. In a later analysis, 16,951 TCR beta sequences were associated with specific HLA alleles at a false discovery rate of 0.05. In a later genetic analysis, fewer N-insertions in productive TCRs were reported among donors in an Asian-associated ancestry cluster than the roughly 700-donor mean. According to the authors, the approach could potentially be generalized to other disease states and immunological phenotypes. The study gave a list of roughly 150 TCR beta chains associated with cytomegalovirus. In an earlier analysis of approximately 590 of the donors, most TCR beta V segments appeared in productive rearrangements about 87% or about 30% of the time, broadly matching IMGT annotations. In both the original and validation cohorts, the classifier was reported to diagnose cytomegalovirus status with high specificity and sensitivity. An association between a missense DCLRE1C variant and V-gene and J-gene trimming of TCR beta chains was found in a later genetic analysis and replicated in an independent cohort. The cohort was sequenced for TCR beta chains only, and without alpha or paired-chain data the features that could be detected were limited. Linkage disequilibrium might explain the correlated functional status among segregating V segments, but an unknown experimental factor could not be ruled out.

The library was generated by the immunoSEQ multiplex PCR assay. The multiplex PCR relied on a mix of 60 forward primers for TCR Vbeta segments and 13 reverse primers for TCR Jbeta segments. A multiplex PCR assay on genomic DNA amplified the CDR3 region of rearranged TCR beta genes. The amplified TCR beta libraries were sequenced on the Illumina HiSeq System as 87-base-pair reads. In the paper's pipeline: In a later analysis, tens of millions of unique TCR beta chains were counted across the roughly 670 repertoires, and approximately 9.9 million of these chains were shared by at least two donors. A nearest-neighbor algorithm error-corrected the raw reads and collapsed the reads into unique sequences, merging closely related sequences to remove PCR and sequencing errors. Alignment of CDR3 sequences to IMGT reference sequences was used to assign V, D and J gene segments. Each retained sequence needed at least a six-nucleotide match to both a V gene segment and a J gene segment. A rearrangement was called productive if the CDR3 had no stop codons and remained in frame with V and J, and every other rearrangement was called non-productive. CDR3 was defined by IMGT convention, running from the second conserved V-encoded cysteine to the conserved J-encoded phenylalanine. Sequences without an unambiguous match to a single V gene segment were excluded from the earlier analysis of 450 to 750 of the donors. In an earlier analysis of about 590 of the donors, a V segment was called functional when productive rearrangements were above 56.7%, and segregating when the standard deviation between donors exceeded 5%. A statistical classification framework was built for diagnosing cytomegalovirus status from the catalog of TCR beta chain sequences. In a later analysis, TCR nucleotide sequences were compared against IMGT/GENE-DB human TR gene sequences so that V and J genes could be assigned. The TCRdist pipeline was used in a later analysis to assign CDR3 sequences and most-parsimonious VDJ recombination scenarios. In a later analysis, each TCR beta chain was defined by its CDR3 amino acid sequence together with its V-gene family, and reads lacking a unique V-gene family were excluded. To address suspected cross-contamination and a sequencing artifact, a later analysis removed 592 highly shared, low-generation-probability nucleotide sequences. A later analysis calculated a clonal expansion index for each public chain from normalized within-repertoire ranks of inferred template counts. In a later analysis, generation probabilities were computed using a VDJ recombination model fitted to out-of-frame rearrangements, and the results were checked against IGoR. In a later analysis, hypergeometric tests were used to score TCR-TCR, TCR-HLA and TCR-CMV co-occurrence, with a repertoire-size bias correction applied to TCR pairs. A later analysis estimated false discovery rates by permuting HLA or CMV assignments 20 times. A later analysis grouped co-occurring TCRs with DBSCAN, adding TCRdist sequence similarity when clustering within HLA-allele-positive subsets. Repertoires with fewer than 30,000 or more than 120,000 public chains, plus five repertoires with anomalous nucleotide sharing, were excluded from co-occurrence clustering. What TCRdb holds here is the immuneACCESS table cut down to in-frame rearrangements. Part of the clones is not present; checked against another copy, under half of the missing clones reflect an unresolved V gene, and the others are unexplained. V and J calls and clone size are those listed in that table; D and trimming were worked out from the DNA. Within this sample are around 180,000 clones, with around 82% of them counted one time only. The ten largest clones take up approximately 13% of the sample.

From the germline V gene, CDR1 is MDHEN and CDR2 is SYDVKM. From the cysteine up to the phenylalanine, the CDR3 has a length of 12 residues. Only the CDR3 part of the read is kept: 36 bases, read in frame from the first base. The V end loses 2 bases and the J end loses 3 bases, and a stretch of 5 bases separates them. In total, about 650 healthy bone marrow donors made up the cohort. At the time of sampling, all cohort members were nominally healthy, though unrecorded immune exposures were likely present. The donor tested CMV seropositive and was one of the 289 seropositive cohort members. A peripheral blood sample was collected from each donor, and TCR beta sequencing was performed on peripheral blood mononuclear cells. Genomic DNA was extracted from the blood cell samples with the Qiagen DNeasy Blood Extraction Kit. This clone was recorded once. What antigen it recognizes has not been identified. Qualities for individual bases were not recorded, and no much larger clone is one base off.

The source of this sequence is a woman aged 45-59 years in good health and CMV-seropositive. Recombination connected TRBV28 to TRBJ2-7, with the D gene call left open. Sequencing was carried out using PBMCs. The CDR3 reads CASSLPLYEQYF. DNA sequence: TGTGCCAGCAGTTTACCACTCTACGAGCAGTACTTC.